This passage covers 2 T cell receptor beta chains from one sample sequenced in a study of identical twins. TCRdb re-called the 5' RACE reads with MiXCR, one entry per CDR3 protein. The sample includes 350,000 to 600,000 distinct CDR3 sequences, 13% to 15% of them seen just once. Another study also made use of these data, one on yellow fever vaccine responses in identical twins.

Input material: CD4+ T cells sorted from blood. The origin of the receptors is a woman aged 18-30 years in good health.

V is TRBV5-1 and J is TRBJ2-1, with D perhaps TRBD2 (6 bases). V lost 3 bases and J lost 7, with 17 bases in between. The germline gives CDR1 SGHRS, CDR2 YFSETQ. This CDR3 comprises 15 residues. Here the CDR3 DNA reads TGCGCCAGCAGCTGGGGGGATTTATCTAAGAATGAGCAGTTCTTC. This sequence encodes CASSWGDLSKNEQFF. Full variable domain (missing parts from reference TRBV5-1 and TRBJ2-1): KAGVTQTPRYLIKTRGQQVTLSCSPISGHRSVSWYQQTPGQGLQFLFEYFSETQRNKGNFPGRFSGRQFSNSRSEMNVSTLELGDSALYLCASSWGDLSKNEQFFGPGTRLTVL.

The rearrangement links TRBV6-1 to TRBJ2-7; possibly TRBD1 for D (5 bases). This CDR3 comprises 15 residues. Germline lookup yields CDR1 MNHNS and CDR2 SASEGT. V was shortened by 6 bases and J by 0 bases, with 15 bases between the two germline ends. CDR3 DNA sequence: TGTGCCAGCAGGGAGACAGCCATGAGCTCCTACGAGCAGTACTTC. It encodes CASRETAMSSYEQYF.